These 31 T cell receptor beta chains share one sample of origin, sequenced in a study of blood T cell repertoires in COVID-19. Profiling relied on immunoSEQ multiplex PCR, and the TCRdb table lists in-frame clones only, not all of them. The sample has 60,000 to 85,000 clones, 86% seen once. The material sequenced was peripheral blood. The receptors stem from a human donor in a cohort sampled during active COVID-19.

This chain uses TRBV7-6 with TRBJ2-5, with D perhaps matching TRBD2 (5 bases). This CDR3 is 12 amino acids long. Germline V CDR1 and CDR2: SGHVS, FNYEAQ. V lost 5 bases, J lost 4 bases, and 8 bases lay in between. Here the CDR3 DNA reads TGTGCCAGCAGCGCCGCGGGAGAGACCCAGTACTTC. Protein sequence: CASSAAGETQYF.

The CDR3 bases are TGTGCCAGCAGCGGATCGGGGGGCTGGGAGACCCAGTACTTC. Encoded protein: CASSGSGGWETQYF. This chain uses TRBV3-1 (or the pseudogene TRBV3-2) with TRBJ2-5; a weak D match, TRBD2 (7 bases). V lost 5 bases, J lost 5 bases, and 15 bases lay in between. The CDR3 consists of 14 residues. CDR1 LGHDT and CDR2 YNNKEL come from the germline V gene (reference sequence).

The chain couples TRBV11-3 to TRBJ2-5; D is unresolved. The CDR3 runs 16 residues. Trimming pared 0 bases from V and 2 bases from J, leaving 13 bases between. Per germline, CDR1 SGHNT and CDR2 YENEEA. CDR3 amino acids: CASSLEFPVLQETQYF. DNA for the CDR3: TGTGCCAGCAGCTTAGAATTCCCGGTCTTACAAGAGACCCAGTACTTC. The full variable domain, its missing parts supplied by reference TRBV11-3 and TRBJ2-5, is EAGVVQSPRYKIIEKKQPVAFWCNPISGHNTLYWYLQNLGQGPELLIRYENEEAVDDSQLPKDRFSAERLKGVDSTLKIQPAELGDSAVYLCASSLEFPVLQETQYFGPGTRLLVL.

The V and J genes are TRBV19 and TRBJ1-3; D remains unclear. Per germline, CDR1 LNHDA and CDR2 SQIVND (reference sequence). The CDR3 contains 14 residues. Trimming removed 3 bases from V and 0 bases from J, with 6 bases in between. The CDR3 sequence: CASSIESSGNTIYF. The CDR3 nucleotides are TGTGCCAGTAGTATCGAGAGCTCTGGAAACACCATATATTTT.

The V and J genes are TRBV10-3 and TRBJ2-5, with a tentative D call TRBD1 (6 bases). Trimming removed 4 bases from V and 6 bases from J, with 18 bases in between. This CDR3 region has 15 residues. Per the germline V gene, CDR1 is ENHRY and CDR2 is SYGVKD. The CDR3 bases are TGTGCCATCAGTGCAGGGCAGGGGTGGGTGAAGACCCAGTACTTC. It is translated as CAISAGQGWVKTQYF.

Turning to this clone: Other DNA sequences in this specimen translate into the identical CDR3. This rearrangement joins TRBV15 to TRBJ1-3; tentative D call: TRBD1 (5 bases). The CDR3 is made up of 16 amino acids. The germline CDR1 and CDR2 sequences are LNHNV and YYDKDF (reference sequence). V was clipped by 0 bases and J by 2 bases, with 11 bases between them. CDR3 sequence (DNA): TGTGCCACCAGCAGAGACCATGGACAAGCTGGAAACACCATATATTTT. Its protein product is CATSRDHGQAGNTIYF.

V gene TRBV19 combines with J gene TRBJ1-6, with D perhaps TRBD1 (5 bases). The CDR3 contains 14 residues. V was cut by 3 bases and J by 6 bases, with 9 bases left in between. Germline values: CDR1 LNHDA, CDR2 SQIVND (reference sequence). The CDR3 spells CASSMGDFNSPLHF. The CDR3 DNA follows: TGTGCCAGTAGTATGGGGGACTTTAATTCACCCCTCCACTTT.

This chain links TRBV2 with TRBJ1-2, with D hard to call. V lost 7 bases and J 2 bases, leaving 11 bases between the germline ends. The CDR3 has 13 amino acids. The germline V gene encodes CDR1 SNHLY and CDR2 FYNNEI. The CDR3, as DNA: TGTGCCAGCACCGGGGATCAAAACTATGGCTACACCTTC. This gives the protein CASTGDQNYGYTF.

The rearrangement joins TRBV6-5 to TRBJ2-7; 11 nucleotides line up with TRBD1. The CDR3 loop spans 14 amino acids. Germline V gene sequence: CDR1 MNHEY, CDR2 SVGAGI. V lost 5 bases, J lost 3 bases, and 3 bases stayed unmatched. The CDR3: CASSRGQGVYEQYF. CDR3 DNA: TGTGCCAGCAGTCGGGGACAGGGGGTCTACGAGCAGTACTTC.

V usage is TRBV10-3 and J usage is TRBJ2-7; TRBD2 matches 10 bases. Germline V lookup: CDR1 ENHRY, CDR2 SYGVKD. This CDR3 is built from 17 residues. Trimming cost V 3 bases and J 1 base; bases outside gene matches: 9. CDR3 loop: CAISERGGAGGSYEQYF. CDR3 in DNA: TGTGCCATCAGTGAAAGAGGGGGAGCGGGAGGGTCCTACGAGCAGTACTTC.

The genes are TRBV20-1 and TRBJ1-5, with TRBD1 as a possible D gene (5 bases). The CDR3 loop spans 14 amino acids. From germline, CDR1 is DFQATT and CDR2 SNEGSKA (reference sequence). Trimming took off 3 bases at V and 1 base at J, with 10 bases between the two ends. The CDR3 spells CSASLGGSNQPQHF. CDR3 bases: TGCAGTGCTAGTTTGGGGGGAAGCAATCAGCCCCAGCATTTT.

V gene TRBV5-1 combines with J gene TRBJ2-4; 8 nucleotides match TRBD2. J was trimmed by 8 bases and V by 0 bases; bases with no gene match: 4. Germline CDR1 is SGHRS and CDR2 is YFSETQ. This CDR3 has 14 amino acids. In nucleotides, the CDR3 is TGCGCCAGCAGCTTGGAAGCGGGAGCGGACATTCAGTACTTC. It codes for CASSLEAGADIQYF.

This chain uses TRBV4-3 with TRBJ2-7; D may be TRBD2 (5 bases). Germline-derived CDR1 and CDR2 are LGHNA and YSLEER. The germline V and J ends were trimmed by 4 bases and 5 bases, with 15 bases remaining between them. This CDR3 region has 14 residues. CDR3 amino acids: CASSLTGVQDEQYF. The DNA for the CDR3 is TGCGCCAGCAGCCTGACCGGGGTACAAGACGAGCAGTACTTC.

V usage is TRBV6-1 and J usage is TRBJ2-1; 8 nucleotides match TRBD2. CDR1 is MNHNS, CDR2 SASEGT, per germline. The ends lost 1 base at V and 8 bases at J; junction bases unmatched: 10. The CDR3 covers 16 residues. Here the CDR3 reads CASSEGGGLAGYEQFF. CDR3 nucleotide sequence: TGTGCCAGCAGTGAAGGAGGGGGGCTAGCGGGCTATGAGCAGTTCTTC.

The V gene is TRBV28, the J gene TRBJ2-4; 12 bases line up with TRBD2. This CDR3 comprises 17 residues. Germline loops: CDR1 MDHEN, CDR2 SYDVKM. Trimming took 4 bases from V and 7 from J; bases not matched to a gene: 11. This CDR3 reads CASSSPPRTSGNNIQYF. The CDR3 DNA reads TGTGCCAGCAGTTCCCCTCCTCGGACTAGCGGGAACAACATTCAGTACTTC.

This clone has just one count. The chain employs TRBV30 and TRBJ2-2; TRBD1 matches at 7 bases. The ends lost 3 bases at V and 3 bases at J; junction bases unmatched: 7. The CDR3 length is 15 residues. Germline CDR1 and CDR2: GTSNPN and SVGIG (reference sequence). The CDR3 spells CAWRNRGYDTGELFF. The CDR3 bases are TGTGCCTGGAGGAACAGGGGTTACGACACCGGGGAGCTGTTTTTT. The full variable domain, with the rest looked up from reference TRBV30 and TRBJ2-2, is SQTIHQWPATLVQPVGSPLSLECTVEGTSNPNLYWYRQAAGRGLQLLFYSVGIGQISSEVPQNLSASRPQDRQFILSSKKLLLSDSGFYLCAWRNRGYDTGELFFGEGSRLTVL.

The chain recombines TRBV4-3 with TRBJ2-2; D ambiguous. The length of the CDR3 is 14 residues. CDR1 LGHNA and CDR2 YSLEER come from the germline V gene. V lost 7 bases to trimming and J lost 3 bases, with 12 bases between them. The CDR3 here is CASTLDLDTGELFF. The CDR3 DNA reads TGCGCCAGCACCTTAGATCTGGACACCGGGGAGCTGTTTTTT.

V usage is TRBV3-1 (or the pseudogene TRBV3-2) and J usage is TRBJ2-1, with no clear D. Trimming shortened V by 5 bases and J by 0 bases, and 11 bases separated the two germline ends. Germline assignment: CDR1 LGHDT and CDR2 YNNKEL (reference sequence). This CDR3 region has 15 residues. The CDR3 spells CASSYDWSSYNEQFF. As DNA, the CDR3 is TGTGCCAGCAGCTACGACTGGAGCTCCTACAATGAGCAGTTCTTC.

The V gene is TRBV19, the J gene TRBJ2-7, with 11 bases fitting TRBD1. The CDR3 totals 15 residues. The V and J ends lost 7 bases and 1 base, in that order; junction bases with no gene match: 6. Germline CDR1 is LNHDA and CDR2 is SQIVND (reference sequence). The chain's CDR3 is CASTRTGGVSYEQYF. Written as DNA, the CDR3 is TGTGCCAGTACCCGGACAGGGGGCGTTTCCTACGAGCAGTACTTC.

This clone appeared once. The chain is built from TRBV3-1 (or the pseudogene TRBV3-2) and TRBJ2-4, with TRBD1 as a possible D gene (6 bases). The CDR3 covers 14 residues. With 1 base removed from V and 7 bases from J, the gap between germline ends came to 11 bases. Germline-derived CDR1 and CDR2 are LGHDT and YNNKEL (reference sequence). The CDR3 protein is CASSQANRANIQYF. The CDR3 DNA reads TGTGCCAGCAGCCAAGCAAACAGGGCCAACATTCAGTACTTC.

This chain connects TRBV28 to TRBJ2-4; D gene unclear. V was pared by 4 bases and J by 0 bases, with 10 bases between. The CDR3 is made up of 15 amino acids. Germline CDR1 and CDR2: MDHEN and SYDVKM. CDR3 DNA: TGTGCCAGCAGTTCACGAGCACTAGCCAAAAACATTCAGTACTTC. Its protein product is CASSSRALAKNIQYF.

This clone was seen more than once but under ten times. The V call is TRBV19, the J call TRBJ2-2; TRBD2 aligns across 8 bases. Germline assignment: CDR1 LNHDA and CDR2 SQIVND (reference sequence). J was trimmed by 5 bases and V by 3 bases; bases with no gene match: 5. The CDR3 runs to 15 residues. The CDR3 loop reads CASSIGAGVTGELFF. CDR3 sequence (DNA): TGTGCCAGTAGTATCGGAGCGGGGGTTACCGGGGAGCTGTTTTTT.

The rearrangement uses TRBV28 and TRBJ1-1; 10 bases map to TRBD1. The CDR3 runs to 14 residues. The trim removed 3 bases at V and 5 bases at J, leaving 3 bases unmatched. Germline values: CDR1 MDHEN, CDR2 SYDVKM. The CDR3: CASSLTGGRTEAFF. The CDR3 DNA sequence: TGTGCCAGCAGTTTGACAGGGGGCAGGACTGAAGCTTTCTTT.

The CDR3 protein is CASSLTGNNNEQFF. For the CDR3, the DNA is TGTGCCAGCAGCCTGACAGGGAATAACAATGAGCAGTTCTTC. This rearrangement joins TRBV6-5 to TRBJ2-1, with 7 bases matching TRBD1. Germline assignment: CDR1 MNHEY and CDR2 SVGAGI. Unmatched junction bases numbered 7, after V lost 6 bases and J lost 5 bases. There are 14 residues in the CDR3.

The chain carries TRBV5-1 and TRBJ1-2; D perhaps matches TRBD1 (6 bases). Germline V gene sequence: CDR1 SGHRS, CDR2 YFSETQ. The V gene lost 0 bases and the J gene lost 5 bases, with 11 bases spanning the gap. The CDR3 contains 14 residues. The CDR3 loop reads CASSLGRGGYGYTF. CDR3 coding DNA: TGCGCCAGCAGCTTGGGCAGGGGTGGATATGGCTACACCTTC.

This chain links TRBV10-3 with TRBJ1-2, with D uncertain. Germline V gene lookup returns CDR1 ENHRY and CDR2 SYGVKD. The length of the CDR3 is 14 residues. The ends were cut back, 0 bases at V and 6 bases at J, with 11 bases in the middle. CDR3 nucleotide sequence: TGTGCCATCAGTGAGTCGTCAGGCCTACATGGCTACACCTTC. Amino acids: CAISESSGLHGYTF.

The V call is TRBV6-1, the J call TRBJ2-5, with D possibly matching TRBD2 (6 bases). CDR3 length: 14 residues. V dropped 0 bases and J dropped 5 bases, with 10 bases sitting between them. The germline CDR1 and CDR2 sequences are MNHNS and SASEGT. CDR3 sequence reads: CASSEAARGETQYF. The CDR3 DNA sequence: TGTGCCAGCAGTGAAGCGGCTCGGGGGGAGACCCAGTACTTC.

The chain has TRBV5-1 and TRBJ1-6; unclear D gene. Deletions cut 0 bases from V and 10 bases from J, with 23 bases between. There are 18 residues in the CDR3. Germline values: CDR1 SGHRS, CDR2 YFSETQ. For the CDR3, the DNA is TGCGCCAGCAGCTTGGAGGTGGCAGCACAATTCGGGAAATCACCCCTCCACTTT. It translates to CASSLEVAAQFGKSPLHF.

J is TRBJ1-1 and V is TRBV6-5; 7 bases line up with TRBD1. Germline assignment: CDR1 MNHEY and CDR2 SVGAGI. This CDR3 spans 15 amino acids. With V trimmed by 3 bases and J by 6 bases, 10 bases remained unmatched. The CDR3 loop is CASSYQTGRIAEAFF. CDR3 nucleotides: TGTGCCAGCAGTTATCAGACAGGGAGAATAGCTGAAGCTTTCTTT.

The gene calls are TRBV5-6 and TRBJ2-1, with 11 positions matching TRBD1. Losses at the gene ends were 5 bases for V and 11 bases for J; bases not matched to a gene: 12. This CDR3 has 15 amino acids. Germline V lookup: CDR1 SGHDT, CDR2 YYEEEE. In nucleotides, the CDR3 is TGTGCCAGCAGTCCGGACAGGGGGCCGTTCCCTAAGCAGTTCTTC. It specifies CASSPDRGPFPKQFF. Together with reference TRBV5-6 and TRBJ2-1, the CDR3 gives the full variable domain: DAGVTQSPTHLIKTRGQQVTLRCSPKSGHDTVSWYQQALGQGPQFIFQYYEEEERQRGNFPDRFSGHQFPNYSSELNVNALLLGDSALYLCASSPDRGPFPKQFFGPGTRLTVL.

This clone was observed a single time. The chain links TRBV27 to TRBJ2-7, with D possibly TRBD2 on 6 matching bases. Germline V gene lookup returns CDR1 MNHEY and CDR2 SMNVEV (reference sequence). Trimming took off 2 bases at V and 2 bases at J, with 13 bases between the two ends. The CDR3 extends over 15 amino acids. The CDR3 DNA is TGTGCCAGCAGTTTAGAGGGACTGCTACCCTACGAGCAGTACTTC. Translated, it gives CASSLEGLLPYEQYF.